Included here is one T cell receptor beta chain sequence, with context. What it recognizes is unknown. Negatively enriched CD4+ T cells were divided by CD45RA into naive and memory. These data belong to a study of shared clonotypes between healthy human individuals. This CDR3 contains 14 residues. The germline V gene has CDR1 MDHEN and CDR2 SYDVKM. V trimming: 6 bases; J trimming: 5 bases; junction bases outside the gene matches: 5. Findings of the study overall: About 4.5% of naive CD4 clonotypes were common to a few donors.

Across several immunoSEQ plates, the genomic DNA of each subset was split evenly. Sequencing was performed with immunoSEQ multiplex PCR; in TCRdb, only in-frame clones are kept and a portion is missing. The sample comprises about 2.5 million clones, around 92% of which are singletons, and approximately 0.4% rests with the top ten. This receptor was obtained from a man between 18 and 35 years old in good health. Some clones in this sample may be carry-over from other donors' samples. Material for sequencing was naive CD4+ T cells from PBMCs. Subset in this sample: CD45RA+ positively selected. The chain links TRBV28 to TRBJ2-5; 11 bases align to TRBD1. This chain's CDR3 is CASRRTGGSETQYF. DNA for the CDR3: TGTGCCAGCAGAAGGACAGGGGGCAGCGAGACCCAGTACTTC. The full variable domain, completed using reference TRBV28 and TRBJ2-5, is DVKVTQSSRYLVKRTGEKVFLECVQDMDHENMFWYRQDPGLGLRLIYFSYDVKMKEKGDIPEGYSVSREKKERFSLILESASTNQTSMYLCASRRTGGSETQYFGPGTRLLVL.